The 8 T cell receptor beta chains below were found in one sample sequenced in a study of blood T cell repertoires in COVID-19. Repertoires were generated with immunoSEQ multiplex PCR, while TCRdb's copy carries only in-frame clones and drops some. Of 400,000 or so clones in the sample, 70% to 90% were seen once. Sequenced material: peripheral blood. The receptor source for this set is a man aged 18 to 30 with COVID-19, enrolled during active disease.

The count of this clone is one. V usage is TRBV11-1 and J usage is TRBJ2-3; no definite D call. This CDR3 has 15 residues. In germline, CDR1 is SGHAT, CDR2 FQDESV (reference sequence). V was pared by 3 bases and J by 4 bases, with 14 bases between. DNA for the CDR3: TGTGCCAGCAGCTTGAACTTGGTGGTGGCAGATACGCAGTATTTT. Protein: CASSLNLVVADTQYF.

This clone has more than one count but fewer than ten. In nucleotides, the CDR3 is TGCAGCGCAAGAGACAGCTATGGCTACACCTTC. Amino acids: CSARDSYGYTF. The chain carries TRBV29-1 and TRBJ1-2, with D possibly being TRBD1 (5 bases). Germline assignment: CDR1 SQVTM and CDR2 ANQGSEA. The CDR3 is made up of 11 amino acids. The V end lost 7 bases, the J end lost 4 bases, and 10 bases lay between the germline ends.

The CDR3: CASSEGREGDTQYF. The CDR3 DNA reads TGTGCCAGCAGTGAAGGCAGGGAAGGGGATACGCAGTATTTT. V is TRBV2 and J is TRBJ2-3; maybe TRBD1 (5 bases). The CDR3 is made up of 14 amino acids. Germline V gene lookup returns CDR1 SNHLY and CDR2 FYNNEI. V was trimmed by 1 base and J by 6 bases, leaving 11 bases between them.

This chain joins TRBV3-1 (or the pseudogene TRBV3-2) and TRBJ2-1; D perhaps matches TRBD2 (6 bases). Germline lookup yields CDR1 LGHDT and CDR2 YNNKEL (reference sequence). This CDR3 region has 16 residues. V lost 0 bases and J 4 bases, leaving 13 bases between the germline ends. This CDR3 reads CASSQDLGSRYNEQFF. The CDR3 DNA reads as TGTGCCAGCAGCCAAGATCTCGGGAGTAGGTACAATGAGCAGTTCTTC.

The genes are TRBV6-1 and TRBJ1-4, with a tentative D call TRBD1 (6 bases). Trimming cost V 2 bases and J 5 bases, with 12 bases left between them. Germline V gene lookup returns CDR1 MNHNS and CDR2 SASEGT. The CDR3 is made up of 15 amino acids. The CDR3 here is CASSEHRASNEKLFF. In DNA form, the CDR3 reads TGTGCCAGCAGTGAACACAGGGCCTCAAATGAAAAACTGTTTTTT.

The rearrangement links TRBV28 to TRBJ2-5, with D possibly TRBD1 on 6 matching bases. V shed 4 bases and J shed 3 bases, with 15 bases lying between them. The CDR3 runs to 15 residues. Germline V CDR1 and CDR2: MDHEN, SYDVKM. CDR3 nucleotides: TGTGCCAGCAGTTACCCAGGGGCTTCCGAAGAGACCCAGTACTTC. Residues: CASSYPGASEETQYF.

The chain is built from TRBV7-2 and TRBJ2-7; 7 nucleotides agree with TRBD2. This CDR3 comprises 14 residues. V trimming: 3 bases; J trimming: 4 bases; junction bases outside the gene matches: 6. Germline V CDR1 and CDR2: SGHTA, FQGNSA. The CDR3 DNA reads TGTGCCAGCAGCTTCACCAGCGGGACTTACGAGCAGTACTTC. It is translated as CASSFTSGTYEQYF.

The J gene is TRBJ2-7, the V gene TRBV20-1; D uncertain. Trimming pared 5 bases from V and 7 bases from J, leaving 12 bases between. Germline CDR1 is DFQATT and CDR2 is SNEGSKA (reference sequence). This CDR3 contains 11 residues. The CDR3 reads CSAQSLREQYF. The CDR3 coding sequence is TGCAGTGCTCAAAGTCTGCGGGAGCAGTACTTC.